The TCR beta chain described here comes from a study of blood T cell repertoires in COVID-19. Background on the study: From T cells, B-cell-depleted T cells, or PBMCs came the material, which was cDNA or gDNA.

The V segment lost 4 bases and the J segment 7 bases; nucleotides outside the gene matches: 7. CDR1 and CDR2 from the germline V gene are SGHRS and YFSETQ. CDR3 length: 14 amino acids. The table came from immunoSEQ multiplex PCR; TCRdb's copy has only in-frame clones and leaves some out. Altogether about 210,000 clones are present, about nine tenths being singletons, with the ten largest covering approximately 1.8%. The gene calls are TRBV5-1 and TRBJ2-7; 11 nucleotides match TRBD1. This sequence was found in a man aged 70-80 years with acute or convalescent COVID-19. Input material: peripheral blood. CDR3 nucleotides: TGCGCCAGCAGCCCCGGACAGGGGGCGGGAGAGCAGTACTTC. This sequence encodes CASSPGQGAGEQYF.